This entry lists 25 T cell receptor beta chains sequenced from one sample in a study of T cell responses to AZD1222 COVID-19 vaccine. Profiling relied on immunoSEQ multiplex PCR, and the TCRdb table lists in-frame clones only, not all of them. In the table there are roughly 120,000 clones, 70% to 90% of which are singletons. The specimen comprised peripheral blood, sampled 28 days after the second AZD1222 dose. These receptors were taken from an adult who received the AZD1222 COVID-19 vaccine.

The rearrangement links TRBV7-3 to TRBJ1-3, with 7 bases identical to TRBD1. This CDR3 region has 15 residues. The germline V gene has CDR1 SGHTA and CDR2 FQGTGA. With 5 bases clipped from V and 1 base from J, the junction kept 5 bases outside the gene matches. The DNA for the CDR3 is TGTGCCAGCAGCAGAACAGGGGATTCTGGAAACACCATATATTTT. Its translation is CASSRTGDSGNTIYF.

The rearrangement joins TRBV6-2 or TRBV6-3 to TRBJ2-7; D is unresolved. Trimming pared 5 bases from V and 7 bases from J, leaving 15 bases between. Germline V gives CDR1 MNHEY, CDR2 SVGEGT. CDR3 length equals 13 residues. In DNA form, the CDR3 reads TGTGCCAGCAGTCCCGAAGGTTTGTGGGAGCAGTACTTC. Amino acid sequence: CASSPEGLWEQYF.

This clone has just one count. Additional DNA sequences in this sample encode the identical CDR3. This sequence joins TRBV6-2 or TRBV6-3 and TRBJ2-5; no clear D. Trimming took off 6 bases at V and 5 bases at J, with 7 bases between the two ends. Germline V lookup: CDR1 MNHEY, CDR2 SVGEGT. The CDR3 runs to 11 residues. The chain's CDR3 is CASSSQETQYF. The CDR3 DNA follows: TGTGCCAGCAGCTCCCAGGAGACCCAGTACTTC.

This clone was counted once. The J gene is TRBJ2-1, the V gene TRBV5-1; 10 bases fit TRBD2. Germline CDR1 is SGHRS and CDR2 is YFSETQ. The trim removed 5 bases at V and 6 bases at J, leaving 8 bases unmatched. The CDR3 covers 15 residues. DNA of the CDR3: TGCGCCAGCAGGCCCCCAGCGGGAGGGCCCAATGAGCAGTTCTTC. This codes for CASRPPAGGPNEQFF.

The CDR3 DNA reads TGTGCCAGCTCACCAGCGCAAGGGGGGTCTGAAGCTTTCTTT. This encodes CASSPAQGGSEAFF. The chain joins TRBV18 to TRBJ1-1, with D perhaps matching TRBD1 (6 bases). The germline CDR1 and CDR2 sequences are KGHSH and LQKENI. Trimming took off 2 bases at V and 6 bases at J, with 13 bases between the two ends. The CDR3 is made up of 14 amino acids.

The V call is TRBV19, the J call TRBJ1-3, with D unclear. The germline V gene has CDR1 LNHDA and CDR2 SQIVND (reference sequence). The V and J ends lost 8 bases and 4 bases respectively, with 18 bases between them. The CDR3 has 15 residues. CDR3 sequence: CASVYGLESGNTIYF. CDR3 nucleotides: TGTGCCAGTGTTTATGGATTGGAGAGCGGAAACACCATATATTTT.

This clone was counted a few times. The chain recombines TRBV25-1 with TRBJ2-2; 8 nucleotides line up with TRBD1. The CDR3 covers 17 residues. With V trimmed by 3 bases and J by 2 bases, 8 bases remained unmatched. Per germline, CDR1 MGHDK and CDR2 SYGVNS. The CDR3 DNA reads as TGTGCCAGCAGTGAGCCAGGGGGCTCCTCAAACACCGGGGAGCTGTTTTTT. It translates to CASSEPGGSSNTGELFF.

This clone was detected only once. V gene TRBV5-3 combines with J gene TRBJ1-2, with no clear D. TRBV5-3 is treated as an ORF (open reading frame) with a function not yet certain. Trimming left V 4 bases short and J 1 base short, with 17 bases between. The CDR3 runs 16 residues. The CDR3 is CARSPPSNIVNYGYTF. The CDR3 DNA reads TGTGCCAGAAGCCCACCCTCCAATATAGTTAACTATGGCTACACCTTC.

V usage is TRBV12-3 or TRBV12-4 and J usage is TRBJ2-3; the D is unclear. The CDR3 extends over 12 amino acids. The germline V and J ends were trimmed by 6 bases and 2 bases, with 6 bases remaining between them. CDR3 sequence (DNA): TGTGCCAGCAGCCCTTACACAGATACGCAGTATTTT. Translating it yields CASSPYTDTQYF.

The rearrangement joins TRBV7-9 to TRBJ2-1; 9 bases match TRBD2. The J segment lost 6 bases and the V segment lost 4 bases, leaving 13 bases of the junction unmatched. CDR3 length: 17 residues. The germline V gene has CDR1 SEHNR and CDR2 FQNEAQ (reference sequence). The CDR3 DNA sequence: TGTGCCAGCAGCTCCACCCTGGCGGGAGGGTGGTTCAATGAGCAGTTCTTC. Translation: CASSSTLAGGWFNEQFF.

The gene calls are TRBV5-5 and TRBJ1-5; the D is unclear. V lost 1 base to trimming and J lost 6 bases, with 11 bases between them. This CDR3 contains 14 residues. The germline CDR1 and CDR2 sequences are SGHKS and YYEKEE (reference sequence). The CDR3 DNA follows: TGTGCCAGCAGCTTGAAGGGAGATCGTCAGCCCCAGCATTTT. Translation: CASSLKGDRQPQHF.

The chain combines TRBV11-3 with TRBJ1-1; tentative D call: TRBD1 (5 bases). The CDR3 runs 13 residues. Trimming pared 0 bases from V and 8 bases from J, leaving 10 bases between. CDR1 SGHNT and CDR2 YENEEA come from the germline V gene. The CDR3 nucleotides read TGTGCCAGCAGCTTAGACCCGAACAGGGAAGCTTTCTTT. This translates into CASSLDPNREAFF.

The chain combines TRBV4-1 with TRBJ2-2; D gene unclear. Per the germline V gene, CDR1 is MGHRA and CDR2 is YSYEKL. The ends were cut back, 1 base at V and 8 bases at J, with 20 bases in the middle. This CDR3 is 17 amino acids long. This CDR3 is CASSQVDLIVFSGELFF. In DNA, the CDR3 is TGCGCCAGCAGCCAAGTCGATTTAATAGTGTTCTCTGGGGAGCTGTTTTTT.

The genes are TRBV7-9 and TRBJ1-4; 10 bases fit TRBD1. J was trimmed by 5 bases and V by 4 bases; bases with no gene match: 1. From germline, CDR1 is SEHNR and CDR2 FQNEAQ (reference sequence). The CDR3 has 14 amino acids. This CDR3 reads CASSSTGGNEKLFF. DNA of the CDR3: TGTGCCAGCAGCTCGACAGGGGGCAATGAAAAACTGTTTTTT. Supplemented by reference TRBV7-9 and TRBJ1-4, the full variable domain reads DTGVSQNPRHKITKRGQNVTFRCDPISEHNRLYWYRQTLGQGPEFLTYFQNEAQLEKSRLLSDRFSAERPKGSFSTLEIQRTEQGDSAMYLCASSSTGGNEKLFFGSGTQLSVL.

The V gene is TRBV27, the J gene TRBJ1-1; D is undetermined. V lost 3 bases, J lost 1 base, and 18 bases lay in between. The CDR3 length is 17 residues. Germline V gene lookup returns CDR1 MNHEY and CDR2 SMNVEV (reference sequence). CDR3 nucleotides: TGTGCCAGCAGTTTTCGATTTGGACTTTTGAGGAACACTGAAGCTTTCTTT. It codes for CASSFRFGLLRNTEAFF.

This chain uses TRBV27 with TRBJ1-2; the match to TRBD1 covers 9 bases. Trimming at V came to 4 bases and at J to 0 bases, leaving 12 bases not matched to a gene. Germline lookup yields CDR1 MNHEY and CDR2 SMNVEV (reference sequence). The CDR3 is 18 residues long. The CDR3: CASSSDRDRALPNYGYTF. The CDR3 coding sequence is TGTGCCAGCAGTTCAGACCGGGACAGGGCCTTACCTAACTATGGCTACACCTTC.

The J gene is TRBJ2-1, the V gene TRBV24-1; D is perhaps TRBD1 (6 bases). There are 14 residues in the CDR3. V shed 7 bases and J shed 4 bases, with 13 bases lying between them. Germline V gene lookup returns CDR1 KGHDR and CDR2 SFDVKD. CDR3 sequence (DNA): TGTGCCACCAGACAGGGTCCATTTTACAATGAGCAGTTCTTC. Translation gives CATRQGPFYNEQFF.

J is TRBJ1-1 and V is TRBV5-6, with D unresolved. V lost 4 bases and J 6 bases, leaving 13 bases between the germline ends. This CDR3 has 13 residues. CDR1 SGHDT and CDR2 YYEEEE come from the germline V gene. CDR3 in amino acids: CASSGDPQAEAFF. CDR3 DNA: TGTGCCAGCAGCGGAGACCCGCAGGCTGAAGCTTTCTTT.

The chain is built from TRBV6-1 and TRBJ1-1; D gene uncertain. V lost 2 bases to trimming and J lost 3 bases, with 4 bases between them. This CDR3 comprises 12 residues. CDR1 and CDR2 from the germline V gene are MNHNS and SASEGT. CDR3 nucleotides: TGTGCCAGCAGTGAACGCTACACTGAAGCTTTCTTT. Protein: CASSERYTEAFF.

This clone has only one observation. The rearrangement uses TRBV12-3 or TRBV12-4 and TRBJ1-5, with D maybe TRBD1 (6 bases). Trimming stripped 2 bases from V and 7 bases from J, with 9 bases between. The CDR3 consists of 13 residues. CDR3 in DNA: TGTGCCAGCAGTTTACAGGGGAGACAGCCCCAGCATTTT. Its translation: CASSLQGRQPQHF.

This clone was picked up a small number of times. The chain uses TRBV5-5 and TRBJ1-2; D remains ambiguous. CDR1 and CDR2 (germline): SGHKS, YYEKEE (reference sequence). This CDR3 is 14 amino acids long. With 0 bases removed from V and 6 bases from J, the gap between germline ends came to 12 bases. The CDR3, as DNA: TGTGCCAGCAGCTTGGGTCTCGCTGGGGATGGCTACACCTTC. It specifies CASSLGLAGDGYTF.

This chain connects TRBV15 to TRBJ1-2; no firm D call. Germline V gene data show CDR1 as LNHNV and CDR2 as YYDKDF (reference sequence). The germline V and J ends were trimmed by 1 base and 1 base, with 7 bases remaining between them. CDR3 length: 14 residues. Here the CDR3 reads CATSRASVNYGYTF. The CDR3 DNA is TGTGCCACCAGCAGAGCCAGCGTTAACTATGGCTACACCTTC. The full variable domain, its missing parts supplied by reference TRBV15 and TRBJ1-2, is DAMVIQNPRYQVTQFGKPVTLSCSQTLNHNVMYWYQQKSSQAPKLLFHYYDKDFNNEADTPDNFQSRRPNTSFCFLDIRSPGLGDTAMYLCATSRASVNYGYTFGSGTRLTVV.

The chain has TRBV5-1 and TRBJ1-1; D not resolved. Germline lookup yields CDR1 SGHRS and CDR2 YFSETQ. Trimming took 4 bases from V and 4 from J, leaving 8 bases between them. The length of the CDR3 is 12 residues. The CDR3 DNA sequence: TGCGCCAGCAGCCTCCCAGGCACTGAAGCTTTCTTT. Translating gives CASSLPGTEAFF. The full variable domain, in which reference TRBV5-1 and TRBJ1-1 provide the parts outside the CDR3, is KAGVTQTPRYLIKTRGQQVTLSCSPISGHRSVSWYQQTPGQGLQFLFEYFSETQRNKGNFPGRFSGRQFSNSRSEMNVSTLELGDSALYLCASSLPGTEAFFGQGTRLTVV.

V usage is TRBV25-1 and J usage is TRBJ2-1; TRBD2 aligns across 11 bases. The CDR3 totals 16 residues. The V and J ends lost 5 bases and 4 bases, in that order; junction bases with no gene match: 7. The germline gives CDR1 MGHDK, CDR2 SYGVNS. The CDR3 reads CASSPIAGGFYNEQFF. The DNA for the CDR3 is TGTGCCAGCAGTCCCATAGCGGGAGGGTTTTACAATGAGCAGTTCTTC.

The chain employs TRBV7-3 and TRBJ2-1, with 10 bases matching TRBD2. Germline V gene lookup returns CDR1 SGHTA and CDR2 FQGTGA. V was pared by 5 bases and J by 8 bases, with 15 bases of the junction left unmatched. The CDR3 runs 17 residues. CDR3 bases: TGTGCCAGCAGCCCGTTGAGCGGGAGGGCCGTAGGTGATGAGCAGTTCTTC. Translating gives CASSPLSGRAVGDEQFF.